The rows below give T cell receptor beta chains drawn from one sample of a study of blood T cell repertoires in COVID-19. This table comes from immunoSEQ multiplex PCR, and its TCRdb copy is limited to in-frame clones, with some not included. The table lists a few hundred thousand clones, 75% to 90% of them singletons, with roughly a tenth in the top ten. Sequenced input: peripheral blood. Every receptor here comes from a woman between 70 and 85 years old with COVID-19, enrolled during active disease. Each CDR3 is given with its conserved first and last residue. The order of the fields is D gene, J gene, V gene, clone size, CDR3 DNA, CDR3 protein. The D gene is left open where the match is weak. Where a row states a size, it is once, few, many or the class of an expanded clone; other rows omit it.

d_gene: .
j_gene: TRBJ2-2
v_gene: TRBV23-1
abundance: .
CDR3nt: TGCGCCAGCAGTAGCCGGAACACCGGGGAGCTGTTTTTT
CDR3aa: CASSSRNTGELFF

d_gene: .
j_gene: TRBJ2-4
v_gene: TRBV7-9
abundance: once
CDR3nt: TGTGCCAGCAGCTTAGTTGAGACAGTCATGGGAAACATTCAGTACTTC
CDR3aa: CASSLVETVMGNIQYF

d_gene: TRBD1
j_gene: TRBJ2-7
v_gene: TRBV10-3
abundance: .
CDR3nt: TGTGCCATCAGGGAAACAGGGGGCGACGAGCAGTACTTC
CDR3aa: CAIRETGGDEQYF

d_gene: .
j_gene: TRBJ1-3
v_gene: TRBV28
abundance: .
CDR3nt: TGTGCCAGCAGTTCGGTCCTCATCTCTGGAAACACCATATATTTT
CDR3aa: CASSSVLISGNTIYF

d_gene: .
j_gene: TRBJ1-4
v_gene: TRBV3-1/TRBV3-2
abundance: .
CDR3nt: TGTGCCAGCAGCCAAGAGTCACAGGCTGGTGAAAAACTGTTTTTT
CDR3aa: CASSQESQAGEKLFF

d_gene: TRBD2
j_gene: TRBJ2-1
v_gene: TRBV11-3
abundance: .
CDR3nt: TGTGCCAGCAGCCGGGGGGGGAGTAGCTTCTCCTACAATGAGCAGTTCTTC
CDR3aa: CASSRGGSSFSYNEQFF

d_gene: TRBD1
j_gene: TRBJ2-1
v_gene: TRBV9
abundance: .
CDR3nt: TGTGCCAGCAGCCCCCGGGACAGGGGATGGTCTGAGCAGTTCTTC
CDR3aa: CASSPRDRGWSEQFF

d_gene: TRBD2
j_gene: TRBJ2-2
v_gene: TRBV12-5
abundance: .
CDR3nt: TGTGCTAGTGGTTCAGCCAAACTAGCGGGAGTTGTCACCGGGGAGCTGTTTTTT
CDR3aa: CASGSAKLAGVVTGELFF

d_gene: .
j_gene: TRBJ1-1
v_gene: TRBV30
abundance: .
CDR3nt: TGTGCCTGGAGTGTACCCCCGGGTGAAGCTTTCTTT
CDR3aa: CAWSVPPGEAFF

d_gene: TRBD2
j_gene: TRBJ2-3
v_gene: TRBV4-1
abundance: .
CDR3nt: TGCGCCAGCAGCCCGGGAGGGGACCCCTATACCACAGATACGCAGTATTTT
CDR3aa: CASSPGGDPYTTDTQYF

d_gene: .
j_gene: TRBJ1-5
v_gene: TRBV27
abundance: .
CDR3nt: TGTGCCAGCAGTTTCGGGGGTCCTAATCAGCCCCAGCATTTT
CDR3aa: CASSFGGPNQPQHF

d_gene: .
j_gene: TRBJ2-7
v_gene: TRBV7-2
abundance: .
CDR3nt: TGTGCCAGCAGCTTAGTGAGGGGGGGATACGAGCAGTACTTC
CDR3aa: CASSLVRGGYEQYF

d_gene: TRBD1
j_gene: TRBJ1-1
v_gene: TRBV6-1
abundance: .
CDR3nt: TGTGCCAGCAGTGAACTTGGTGGCAGGGGGACTGAAGCTTTCTTT
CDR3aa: CASSELGGRGTEAFF

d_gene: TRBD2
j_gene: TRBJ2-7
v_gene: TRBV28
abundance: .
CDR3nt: TGTGCCAGCAGTTTATCGGGGGAGGGCCGGTCCTACGAGCAGTACTTC
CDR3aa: CASSLSGEGRSYEQYF

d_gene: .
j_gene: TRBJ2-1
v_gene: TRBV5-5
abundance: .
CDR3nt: TGTGCCAGCAGCTTGGCTCGCTCCTACAATGAGCAGTTCTTC
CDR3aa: CASSLARSYNEQFF

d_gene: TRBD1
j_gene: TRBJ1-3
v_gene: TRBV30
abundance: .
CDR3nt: TGTGCCTGGAGTACAGGGGGCACTGGAAACACCATATATTTT
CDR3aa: CAWSTGGTGNTIYF

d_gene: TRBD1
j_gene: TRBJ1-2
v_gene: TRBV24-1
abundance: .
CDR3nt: TGTGCCACCAGTGATTTGAACAGGGGATATGGCTACACCTTC
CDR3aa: CATSDLNRGYGYTF

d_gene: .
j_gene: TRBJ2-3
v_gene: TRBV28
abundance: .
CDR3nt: TGTGCCAGCAGTTTAGCTAGAACTAGCACAGATACGCAGTATTTT
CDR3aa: CASSLARTSTDTQYF

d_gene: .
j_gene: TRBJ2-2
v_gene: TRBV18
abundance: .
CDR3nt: TGTGCCAGCTCACCATCCAGGAATTCCGGGGAGCTGTTTTTT
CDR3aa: CASSPSRNSGELFF

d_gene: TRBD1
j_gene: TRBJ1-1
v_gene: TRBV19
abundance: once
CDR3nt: TGTGCCAGTAGTCCCGACAGGGATCTCACTGAAGCTTTCTTT
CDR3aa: CASSPDRDLTEAFF

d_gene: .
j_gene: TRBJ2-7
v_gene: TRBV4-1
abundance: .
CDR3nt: TGCGCCAGCAGCCAAGAGGAGGCCAGAGCCTACGAGCAGTACTTC
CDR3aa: CASSQEEARAYEQYF

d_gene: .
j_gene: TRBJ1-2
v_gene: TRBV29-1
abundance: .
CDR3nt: TGCAGCGTTGAAGAGTACAGCCAGGGGGGCTACACCTTC
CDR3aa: CSVEEYSQGGYTF

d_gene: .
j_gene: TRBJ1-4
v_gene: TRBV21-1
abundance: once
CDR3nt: TGTGCCAGCAGCACTCGTCAGGGGAGACTGTTTTTT
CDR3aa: CASSTRQGRLFF

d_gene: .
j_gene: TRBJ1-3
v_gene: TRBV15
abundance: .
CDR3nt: TGTGCCACCAGCAGGGCGCCTACAGGGTTCTCTGGAAACACCATATATTTT
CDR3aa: CATSRAPTGFSGNTIYF

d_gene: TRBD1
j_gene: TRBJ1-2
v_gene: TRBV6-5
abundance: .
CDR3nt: TGTGCCAGCGCCCTGGGACAGACTAACTATGGCTACACCTTC
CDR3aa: CASALGQTNYGYTF

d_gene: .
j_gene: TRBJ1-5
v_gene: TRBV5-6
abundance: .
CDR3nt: TGTGCCAGCAGCTTAGGGGGGGTAAGCAATCAGCCCCAGCATTTT
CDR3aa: CASSLGGVSNQPQHF

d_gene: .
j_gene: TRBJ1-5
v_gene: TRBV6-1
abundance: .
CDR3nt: TGTGCCAGCAGTGCCAGTTTTTCGGGTAGCAATCAGCCCCAGCATTTT
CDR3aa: CASSASFSGSNQPQHF

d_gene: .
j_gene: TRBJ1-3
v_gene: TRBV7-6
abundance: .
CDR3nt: TGTGCCAGCAGCTTAGGAACTGGCTCTGGAAACACCATATATTTT
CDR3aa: CASSLGTGSGNTIYF

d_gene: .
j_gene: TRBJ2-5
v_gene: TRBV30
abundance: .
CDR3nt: TGTGCCTGGAGTGGACAGAAAGGGACCCAGTACTTC
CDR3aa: CAWSGQKGTQYF